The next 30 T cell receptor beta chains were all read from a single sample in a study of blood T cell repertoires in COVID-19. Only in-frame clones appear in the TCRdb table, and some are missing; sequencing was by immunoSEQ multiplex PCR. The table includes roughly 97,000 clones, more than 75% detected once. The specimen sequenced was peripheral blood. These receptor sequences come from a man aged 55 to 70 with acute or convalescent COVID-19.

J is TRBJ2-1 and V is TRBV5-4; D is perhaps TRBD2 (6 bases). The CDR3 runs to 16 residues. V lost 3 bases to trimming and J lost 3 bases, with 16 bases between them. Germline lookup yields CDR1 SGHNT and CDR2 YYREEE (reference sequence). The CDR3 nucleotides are TGTGCCAGCAGCTCTAGCGTCGGTGGGTACTACAATGAGCAGTTCTTC. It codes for CASSSSVGGYYNEQFF.

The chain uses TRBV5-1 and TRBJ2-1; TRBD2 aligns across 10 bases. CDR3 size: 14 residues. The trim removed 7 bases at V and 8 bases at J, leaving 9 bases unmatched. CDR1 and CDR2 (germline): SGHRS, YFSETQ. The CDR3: CASASSGSIDEQFF. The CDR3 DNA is TGCGCCAGCGCATCTAGCGGGAGTATAGATGAGCAGTTCTTC.

The CDR3 coding sequence is TGCGCCAGCAGTGCCAGCGGGGTTTACAATGAGCAGTTCTTC. It encodes CASSASGVYNEQFF. This chain uses TRBV10-2 with TRBJ2-1, with TRBD2 matching over 7 bases. V was pared by 4 bases and J by 4 bases, with 4 bases of the junction left unmatched. Germline-derived CDR1 and CDR2 are WSHSY and SAAADI. This CDR3 spans 14 amino acids.

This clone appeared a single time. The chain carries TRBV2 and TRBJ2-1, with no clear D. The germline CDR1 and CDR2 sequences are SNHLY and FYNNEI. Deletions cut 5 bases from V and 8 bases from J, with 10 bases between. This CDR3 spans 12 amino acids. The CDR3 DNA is TGTGCCAGCAGTAGAGACTTACATGAGCAGTTCTTC. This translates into CASSRDLHEQFF.

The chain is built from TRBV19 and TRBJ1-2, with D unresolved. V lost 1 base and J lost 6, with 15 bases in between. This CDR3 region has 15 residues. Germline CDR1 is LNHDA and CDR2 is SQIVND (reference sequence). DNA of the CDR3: TGTGCCAGTAGTATAGTGGGCCGACCTGGAAATGGCTACACCTTC. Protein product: CASSIVGRPGNGYTF.

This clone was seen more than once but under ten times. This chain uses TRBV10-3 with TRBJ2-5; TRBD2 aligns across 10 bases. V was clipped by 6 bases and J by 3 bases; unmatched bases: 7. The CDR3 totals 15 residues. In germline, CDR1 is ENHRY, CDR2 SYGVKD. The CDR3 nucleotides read TGTGCCATCAGCCTCGGGACTAGCGCTGAAGAGACCCAGTACTTC. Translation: CAISLGTSAEETQYF.

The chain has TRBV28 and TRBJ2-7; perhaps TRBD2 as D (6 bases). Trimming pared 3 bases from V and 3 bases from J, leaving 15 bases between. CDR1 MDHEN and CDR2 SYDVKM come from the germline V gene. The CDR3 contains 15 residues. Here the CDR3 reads CASSFAGSVNYEQYF. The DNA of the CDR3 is TGTGCCAGCAGTTTTGCGGGGAGTGTGAACTACGAGCAGTACTTC. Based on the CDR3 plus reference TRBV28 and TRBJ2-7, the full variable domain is DVKVTQSSRYLVKRTGEKVFLECVQDMDHENMFWYRQDPGLGLRLIYFSYDVKMKEKGDIPEGYSVSREKKERFSLILESASTNQTSMYLCASSFAGSVNYEQYFGPGTRLTVT.

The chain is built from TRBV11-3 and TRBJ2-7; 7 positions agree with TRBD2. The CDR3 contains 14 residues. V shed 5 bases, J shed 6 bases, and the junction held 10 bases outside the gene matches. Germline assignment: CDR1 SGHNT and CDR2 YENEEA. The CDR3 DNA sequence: TGTGCCAGCAGCCCTAGAGACGGGAGGTTCGAGCAGTACTTC. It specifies CASSPRDGRFEQYF.

CDR3 residues: CASSLELAAGELFF. DNA for the CDR3: TGCGCCAGCAGCTTGGAACTAGCGGCCGGGGAGCTGTTTTTT. J is TRBJ2-2 and V is TRBV5-1; TRBD2 matches 8 bases. CDR3 size: 14 residues. J gave up 6 bases and V 0 bases, and 1 base lay outside the gene matches. Germline V CDR1 and CDR2: SGHRS, YFSETQ.

The CDR3 DNA is TGTGCCATCAGTGGATGGCAGGGAGAGACCCAGTACTTC. It is translated as CAISGWQGETQYF. This sequence joins TRBV10-3 and TRBJ2-5, with D tentatively TRBD1 (5 bases). The CDR3 loop spans 13 amino acids. Germline-derived CDR1 and CDR2 are ENHRY and SYGVKD. V was trimmed by 4 bases and J by 4 bases, leaving 10 bases between them.

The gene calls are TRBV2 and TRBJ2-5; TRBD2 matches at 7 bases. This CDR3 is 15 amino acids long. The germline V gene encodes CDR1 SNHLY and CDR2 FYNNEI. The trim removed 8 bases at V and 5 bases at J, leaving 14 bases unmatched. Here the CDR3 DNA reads TGTGCCAGCCGTAGCGGGCTTCCCCGTCGGGAGACCCAGTACTTC. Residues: CASRSGLPRRETQYF. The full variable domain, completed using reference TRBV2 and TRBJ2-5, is EPEVTQTPSHQVTQMGQEVILRCVPISNHLYFYWYRQILGQKVEFLVSFYNNEISEKSEIFDDQFSVERPDGSNFTLKIRSTKLEDSAMYFCASRSGLPRRETQYFGPGTRLLVL.

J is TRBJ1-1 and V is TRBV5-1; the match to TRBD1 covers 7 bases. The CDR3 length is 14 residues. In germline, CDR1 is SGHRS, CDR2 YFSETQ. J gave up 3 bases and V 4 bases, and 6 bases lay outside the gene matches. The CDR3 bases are TGCGCCAGCAGCGGGGGACAGAGAGACACTGAAGCTTTCTTT. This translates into CASSGGQRDTEAFF. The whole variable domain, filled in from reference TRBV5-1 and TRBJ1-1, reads KAGVTQTPRYLIKTRGQQVTLSCSPISGHRSVSWYQQTPGQGLQFLFEYFSETQRNKGNFPGRFSGRQFSNSRSEMNVSTLELGDSALYLCASSGGQRDTEAFFGQGTRLTVV.

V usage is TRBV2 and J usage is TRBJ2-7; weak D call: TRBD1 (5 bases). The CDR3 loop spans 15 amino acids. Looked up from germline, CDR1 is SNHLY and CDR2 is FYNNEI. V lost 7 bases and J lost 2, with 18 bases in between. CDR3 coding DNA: TGTGCCAGCATGACCGGAAGGGGCGAAACCTACGAGCAGTACTTC. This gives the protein CASMTGRGETYEQYF.

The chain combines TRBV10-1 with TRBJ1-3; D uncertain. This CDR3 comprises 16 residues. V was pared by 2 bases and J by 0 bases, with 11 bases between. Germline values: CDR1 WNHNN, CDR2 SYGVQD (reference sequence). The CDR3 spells CASSENLPDSGNTIYF. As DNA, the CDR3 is TGCGCCAGCAGTGAGAATTTGCCAGACTCTGGAAACACCATATATTTT.

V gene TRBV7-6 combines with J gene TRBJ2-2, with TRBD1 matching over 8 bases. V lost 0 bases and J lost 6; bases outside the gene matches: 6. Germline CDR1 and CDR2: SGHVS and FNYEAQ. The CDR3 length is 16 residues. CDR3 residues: CASSLARTGRPGELFF. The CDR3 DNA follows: TGTGCCAGCAGCTTAGCGCGGACAGGGAGGCCCGGGGAGCTGTTTTTT.

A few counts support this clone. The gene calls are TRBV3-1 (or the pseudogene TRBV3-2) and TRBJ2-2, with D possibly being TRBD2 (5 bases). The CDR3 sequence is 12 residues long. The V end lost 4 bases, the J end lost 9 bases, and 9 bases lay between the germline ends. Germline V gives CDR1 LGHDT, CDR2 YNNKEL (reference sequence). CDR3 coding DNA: TGTGCCAGCAGCCCATTAGCGCGGGAGCTGTTTTTT. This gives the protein CASSPLARELFF.

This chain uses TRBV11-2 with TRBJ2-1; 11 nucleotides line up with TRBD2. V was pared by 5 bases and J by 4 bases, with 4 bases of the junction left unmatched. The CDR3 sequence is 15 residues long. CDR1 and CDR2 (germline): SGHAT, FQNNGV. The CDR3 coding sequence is TGTGCCAGCAGCCAAGGACTAGCGGGTTACAATGAGCAGTTCTTC. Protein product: CASSQGLAGYNEQFF.

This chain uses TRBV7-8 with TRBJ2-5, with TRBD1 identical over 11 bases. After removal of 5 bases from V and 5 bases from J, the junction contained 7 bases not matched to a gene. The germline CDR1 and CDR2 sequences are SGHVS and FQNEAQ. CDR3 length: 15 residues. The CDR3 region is CASSLGQGGGETQYF. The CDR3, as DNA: TGTGCCAGCAGCCTGGGACAGGGGGGCGGGGAGACCCAGTACTTC.

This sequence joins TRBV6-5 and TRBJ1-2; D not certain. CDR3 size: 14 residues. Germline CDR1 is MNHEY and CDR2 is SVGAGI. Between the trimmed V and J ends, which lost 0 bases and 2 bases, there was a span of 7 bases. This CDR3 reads CASSYSRQNYGYTF. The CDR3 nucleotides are TGTGCCAGCAGTTACTCGAGGCAGAACTATGGCTACACCTTC.

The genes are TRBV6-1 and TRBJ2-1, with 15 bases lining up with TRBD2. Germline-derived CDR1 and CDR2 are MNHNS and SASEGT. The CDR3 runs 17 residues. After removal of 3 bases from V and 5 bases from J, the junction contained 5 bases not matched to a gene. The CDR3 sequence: CASSDWTSGRADNEQFF. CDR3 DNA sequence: TGTGCCAGCAGTGATTGGACTAGCGGGAGGGCCGACAATGAGCAGTTCTTC.

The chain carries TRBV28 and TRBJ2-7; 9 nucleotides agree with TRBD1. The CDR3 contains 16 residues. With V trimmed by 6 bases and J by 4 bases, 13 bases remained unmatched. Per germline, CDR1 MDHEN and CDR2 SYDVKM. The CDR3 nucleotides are TGTGCCAGCAGCCCCCCCGCCGGACAGGGGAGGTACGAGCAGTACTTC. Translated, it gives CASSPPAGQGRYEQYF.

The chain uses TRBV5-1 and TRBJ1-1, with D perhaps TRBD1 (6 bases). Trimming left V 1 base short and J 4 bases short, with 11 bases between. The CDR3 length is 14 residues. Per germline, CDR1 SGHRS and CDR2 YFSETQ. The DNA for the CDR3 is TGCGCCAGCAGCTTGCCACAGGGTGGCACTGAAGCTTTCTTT. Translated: CASSLPQGGTEAFF.

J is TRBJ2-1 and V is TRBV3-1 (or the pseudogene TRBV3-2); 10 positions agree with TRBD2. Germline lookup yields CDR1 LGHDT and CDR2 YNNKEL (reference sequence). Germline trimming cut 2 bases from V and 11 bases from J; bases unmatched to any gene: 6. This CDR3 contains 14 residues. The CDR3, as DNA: TGTGCCAGCAGCCAAAGACTAGCGGGTGACCAGCAGTTCTTC. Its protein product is CASSQRLAGDQQFF.

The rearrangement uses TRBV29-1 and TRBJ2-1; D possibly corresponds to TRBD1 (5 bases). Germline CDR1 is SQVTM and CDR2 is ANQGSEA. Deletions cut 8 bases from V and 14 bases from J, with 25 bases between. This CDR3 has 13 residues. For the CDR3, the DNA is TGCAGCAGCACCCAGGGTTCTTTGACCCCTGAGTTCTTC. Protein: CSSTQGSLTPEFF.

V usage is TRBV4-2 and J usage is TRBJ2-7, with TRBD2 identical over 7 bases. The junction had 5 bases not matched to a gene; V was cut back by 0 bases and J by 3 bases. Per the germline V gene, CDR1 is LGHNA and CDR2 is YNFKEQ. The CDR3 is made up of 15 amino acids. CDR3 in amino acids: CASSQDGGGNYEQYF. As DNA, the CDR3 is TGTGCCAGCAGCCAAGATGGGGGGGGAAACTACGAGCAGTACTTC.

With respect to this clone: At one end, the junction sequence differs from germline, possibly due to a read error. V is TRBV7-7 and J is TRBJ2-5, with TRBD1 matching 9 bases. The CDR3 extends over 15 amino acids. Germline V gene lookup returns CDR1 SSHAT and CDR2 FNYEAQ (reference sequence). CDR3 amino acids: CASSINTGGKETQYF. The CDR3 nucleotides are TGTGCTAGCAGCATAAACACAGGGGGCAAAGAGACCCAGTACTTC.

The CDR3 is CASSLVLAGNNEQFF. CDR3 nucleotides: TGCGCCAGCAGCTTGGTACTGGCGGGGAACAATGAGCAGTTCTTC. The chain has TRBV5-1 and TRBJ2-1; D is possibly TRBD2 (6 bases). Looked up from germline, CDR1 is SGHRS and CDR2 is YFSETQ. The V end lost 0 bases, the J end lost 5 bases, and 12 bases lay between the germline ends. The CDR3 spans 15 residues.

CDR3 coding DNA: TGCAGTGCGTCGACTGACGGGAGACTGTTTTTT. This translates into CSASTDGRLFF. V gene TRBV20-1 combines with J gene TRBJ1-4; no clear D. V was shortened by 6 bases and J by 13 bases, with 15 bases between the two germline ends. Germline CDR1 reads DFQATT; CDR2 reads SNEGSKA (reference sequence). This CDR3 is built from 11 residues.

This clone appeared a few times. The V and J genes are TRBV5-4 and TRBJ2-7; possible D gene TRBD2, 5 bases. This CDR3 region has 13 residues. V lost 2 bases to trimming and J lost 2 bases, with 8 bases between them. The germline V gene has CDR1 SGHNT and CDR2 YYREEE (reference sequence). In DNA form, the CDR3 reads TGTGCCAGCAGCTTAGAACTAGCCTACGAGCAGTACTTC. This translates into CASSLELAYEQYF.

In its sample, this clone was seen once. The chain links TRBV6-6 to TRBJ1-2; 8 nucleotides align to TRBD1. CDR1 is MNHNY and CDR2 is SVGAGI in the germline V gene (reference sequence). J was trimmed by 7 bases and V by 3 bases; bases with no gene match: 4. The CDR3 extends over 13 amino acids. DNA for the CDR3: TGTGCCAGCAGTTATCAGGGGGCGCGTGGCTACACCTTC. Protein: CASSYQGARGYTF.